This entry features one TCR beta chain sequence. V was pared by 5 bases and J by 1 base, with 12 bases between. Germline V gene data show CDR1 as LNHDA and CDR2 as SQIVND (reference sequence). The CDR3 spans 15 residues. PCR involved 60 Vbeta and 13 Jbeta primers. The protocol was immunoSEQ multiplex PCR, while the TCRdb copy is restricted to in-frame clones and leaves out a portion. This sample has about 99,000 clones, with about 80% found just once. The sample originates from a study of cytomegalovirus exposure and HLA in healthy donors. This TCR derives from a middle-aged man in good health and CMV-seronegative. This chain connects TRBV19 to TRBJ1-5; maybe TRBD1 (6 bases). Sample: PBMCs. This chain's CDR3 is CASSQRTESNQPQHF. The CDR3 coding sequence is TGTGCCAGTAGTCAAAGGACAGAAAGCAATCAGCCCCAGCATTTT.